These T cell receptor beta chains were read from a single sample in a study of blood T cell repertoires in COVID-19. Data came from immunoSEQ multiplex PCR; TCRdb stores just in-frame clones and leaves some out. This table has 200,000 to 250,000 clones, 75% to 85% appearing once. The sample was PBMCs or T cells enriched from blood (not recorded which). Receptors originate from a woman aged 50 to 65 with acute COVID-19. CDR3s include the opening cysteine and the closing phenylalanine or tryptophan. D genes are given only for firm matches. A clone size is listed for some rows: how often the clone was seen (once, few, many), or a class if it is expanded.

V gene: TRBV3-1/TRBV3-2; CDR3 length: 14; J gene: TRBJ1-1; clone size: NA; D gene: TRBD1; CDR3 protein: CASSQGDRVTEAFF; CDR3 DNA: TGTGCCAGCAGCCAAGGGGACAGGGTAACTGAAGCTTTCTTT
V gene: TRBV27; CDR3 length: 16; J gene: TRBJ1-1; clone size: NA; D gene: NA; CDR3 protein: CASSRQGGLMNTEAFF; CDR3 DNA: TGTGCCAGCAGCCGCCAGGGAGGGCTCATGAACACTGAAGCTTTCTTT
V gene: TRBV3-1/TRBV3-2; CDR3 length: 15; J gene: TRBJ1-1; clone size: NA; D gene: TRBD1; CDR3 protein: CASSLPGQGDTEAFF; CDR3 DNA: TGTGCCAGCAGCCTACCGGGACAGGGGGACACTGAAGCTTTCTTT
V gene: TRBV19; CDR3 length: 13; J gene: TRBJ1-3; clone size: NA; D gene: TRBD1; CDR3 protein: CASSSQGRNTIYF; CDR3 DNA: TGTGCCAGTAGTTCACAGGGGAGAAACACCATATATTTT
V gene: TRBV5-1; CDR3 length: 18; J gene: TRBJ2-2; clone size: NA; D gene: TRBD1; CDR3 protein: CASSPPSNRGHYTGELFF; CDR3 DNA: TGCGCCAGCAGCCCGCCGAGTAACAGGGGGCATTACACCGGGGAGCTGTTTTTT
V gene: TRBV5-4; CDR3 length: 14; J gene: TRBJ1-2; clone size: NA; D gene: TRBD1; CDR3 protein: CASSRGQGVVGYTF; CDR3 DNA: TGTGCCAGCAGCCGGGGACAGGGGGTGGTAGGCTACACCTTC
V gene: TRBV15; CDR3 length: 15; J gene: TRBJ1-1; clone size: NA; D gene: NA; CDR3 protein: CATSTKTDVGTEAFF; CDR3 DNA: TGTGCCACCAGTACAAAGACAGACGTAGGCACTGAAGCTTTCTTT
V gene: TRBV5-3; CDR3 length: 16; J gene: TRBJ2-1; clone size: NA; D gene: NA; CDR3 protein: CARSPPRRGPYNEQFF; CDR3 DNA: TGTGCCAGAAGCCCACCTAGGAGGGGCCCCTACAATGAGCAGTTCTTC
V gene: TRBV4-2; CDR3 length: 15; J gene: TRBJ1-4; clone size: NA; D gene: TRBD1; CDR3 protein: CASSPEGQRNEKLFF; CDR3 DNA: TGTGCCAGCAGCCCCGAGGGACAGCGGAATGAAAAACTGTTTTTT
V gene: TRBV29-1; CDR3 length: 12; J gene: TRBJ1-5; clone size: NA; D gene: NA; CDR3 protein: CSVGSSNQPQHF; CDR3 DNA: TGCAGCGTTGGAAGCAGCAATCAGCCCCAGCATTTT
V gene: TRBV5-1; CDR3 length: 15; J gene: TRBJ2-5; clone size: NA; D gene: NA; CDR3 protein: CASSFGGERWETQYF; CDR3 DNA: TGCGCCAGCAGCTTCGGTGGGGAGCGGTGGGAGACCCAGTACTTC
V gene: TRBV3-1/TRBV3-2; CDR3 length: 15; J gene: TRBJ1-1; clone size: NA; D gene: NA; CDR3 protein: CASRRNSGRGTEAFF; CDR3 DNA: TGTGCCAGCAGAAGAAATTCAGGCAGGGGCACTGAAGCTTTCTTT
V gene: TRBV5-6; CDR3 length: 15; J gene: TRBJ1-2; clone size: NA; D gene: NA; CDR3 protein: CASSSTRDHWGGYTF; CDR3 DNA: TGTGCCAGCAGCTCAACCAGGGATCATTGGGGTGGCTACACCTTC
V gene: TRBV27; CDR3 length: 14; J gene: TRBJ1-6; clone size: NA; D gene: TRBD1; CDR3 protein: CASSDRGWNSPLHF; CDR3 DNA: TGTGCCAGCAGCGACAGGGGGTGGAATTCACCCCTCCACTTT
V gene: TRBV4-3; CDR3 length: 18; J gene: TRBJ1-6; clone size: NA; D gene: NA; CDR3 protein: CASSQDLWGRSYNSPLHF; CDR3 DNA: TGCGCCAGCAGCCAAGATCTTTGGGGCAGGTCCTATAATTCACCCCTCCACTTT
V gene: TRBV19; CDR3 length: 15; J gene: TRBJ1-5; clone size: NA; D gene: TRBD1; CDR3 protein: CASSRQGTSNQPQHF; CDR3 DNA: TGTGCCAGTAGCCGACAGGGTACGAGCAATCAGCCCCAGCATTTT
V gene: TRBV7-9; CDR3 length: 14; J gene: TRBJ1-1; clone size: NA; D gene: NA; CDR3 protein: CASSLRPGQLEAFF; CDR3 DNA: TGTGCCAGCAGCTTACGACCGGGACAACTGGAAGCTTTCTTT
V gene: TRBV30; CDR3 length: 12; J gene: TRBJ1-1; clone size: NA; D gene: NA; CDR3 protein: CAWSDGNTEAFF; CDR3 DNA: TGTGCCTGGAGTGACGGTAACACTGAAGCTTTCTTT
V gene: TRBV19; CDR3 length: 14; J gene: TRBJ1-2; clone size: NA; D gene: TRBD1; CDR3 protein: CASSMGTGLYGYTF; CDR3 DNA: TGTGCCAGTAGTATGGGGACAGGACTCTATGGCTACACCTTC
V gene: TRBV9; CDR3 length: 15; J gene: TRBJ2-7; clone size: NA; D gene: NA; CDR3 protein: CASSVRINQGDEQYF; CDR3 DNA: TGTGCCAGCAGCGTCAGAATCAATCAGGGTGACGAGCAGTACTTC
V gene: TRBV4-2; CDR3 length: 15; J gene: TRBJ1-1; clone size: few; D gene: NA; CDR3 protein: CASSQRGLDRTEAFF; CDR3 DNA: TGTGCCAGCAGCCAAAGGGGATTAGATCGCACTGAAGCTTTCTTT
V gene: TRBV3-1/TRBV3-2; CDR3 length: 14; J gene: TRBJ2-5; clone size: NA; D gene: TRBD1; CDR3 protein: CASSQGQGAETQYF; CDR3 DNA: TGTGCCAGCAGCCAAGGACAGGGGGCTGAGACCCAGTACTTC
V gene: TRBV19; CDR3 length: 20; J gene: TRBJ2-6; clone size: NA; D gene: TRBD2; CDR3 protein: CASSNVLRLAGYEGANVLTF; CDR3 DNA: TGTGCCAGTAGCAACGTCCTACGACTAGCGGGGTATGAAGGGGCCAACGTCCTGACTTTC
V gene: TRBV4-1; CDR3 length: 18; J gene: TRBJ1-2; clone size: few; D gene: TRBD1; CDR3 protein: CASSQEVGAGGLWSGYTF; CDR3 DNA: TGCGCCAGCAGCCAAGAGGTCGGGGCAGGGGGCCTTTGGAGTGGCTACACCTTC
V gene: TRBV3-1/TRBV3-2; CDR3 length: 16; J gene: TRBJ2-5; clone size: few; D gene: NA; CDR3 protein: CASSQDLSGGLETQYF; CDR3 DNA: TGTGCCAGCAGCCAAGATCTTTCCGGGGGATTAGAGACCCAGTACTTC
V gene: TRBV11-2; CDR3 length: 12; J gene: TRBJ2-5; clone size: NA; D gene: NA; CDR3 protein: CASSLNKETQYF; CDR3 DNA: TGTGCCAGCAGCTTAAACAAAGAGACCCAGTACTTC
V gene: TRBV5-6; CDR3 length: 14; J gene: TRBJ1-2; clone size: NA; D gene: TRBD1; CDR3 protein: CASSLPPGQEPYTF; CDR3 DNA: TGTGCCAGCAGCTTACCCCCCGGACAGGAGCCCTACACCTTC
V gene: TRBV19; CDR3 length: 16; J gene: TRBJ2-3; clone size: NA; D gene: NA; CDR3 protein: CASSIDQGWKTDTQYF; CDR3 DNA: TGTGCCAGTAGTATAGATCAGGGTTGGAAAACAGATACGCAGTATTTT
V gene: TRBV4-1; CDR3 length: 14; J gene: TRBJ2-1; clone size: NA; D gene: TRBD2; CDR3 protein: CASRGTSLYNEQFF; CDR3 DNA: TGCGCCAGCAGAGGGACTAGCCTTTACAATGAGCAGTTCTTC
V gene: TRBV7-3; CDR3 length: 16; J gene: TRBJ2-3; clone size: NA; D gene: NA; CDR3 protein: CASSLTKRAGTDTQYF; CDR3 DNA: TGTGCCAGCAGCTTAACAAAGAGGGCAGGCACAGATACGCAGTATTTT
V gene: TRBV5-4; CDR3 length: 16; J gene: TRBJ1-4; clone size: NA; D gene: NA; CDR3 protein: CASSHRRDSSNEKLFF; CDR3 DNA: TGTGCCAGCAGCCACCGGAGGGACTCCTCTAATGAAAAACTGTTTTTT
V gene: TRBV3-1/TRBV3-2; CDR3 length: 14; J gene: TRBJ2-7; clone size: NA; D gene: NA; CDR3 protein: CASSPGGGGREQYF; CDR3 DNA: TGTGCCAGCAGCCCTGGGGGCGGGGGAAGGGAGCAGTACTTC
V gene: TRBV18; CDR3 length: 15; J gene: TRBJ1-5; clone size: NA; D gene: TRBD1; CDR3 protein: CASSPGDRGDQPQHF; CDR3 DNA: TGTGCCAGCTCACCGGGGGACAGGGGAGATCAGCCCCAGCATTTT
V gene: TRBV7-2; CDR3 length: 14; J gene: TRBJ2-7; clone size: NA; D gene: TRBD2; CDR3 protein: CASSNSGGSYEQYF; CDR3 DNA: TGTGCCAGCAGCAATAGCGGGGGATCCTACGAGCAGTACTTC
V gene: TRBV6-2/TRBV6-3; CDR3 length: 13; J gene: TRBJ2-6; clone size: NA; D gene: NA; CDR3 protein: CASSTSGANVLTF; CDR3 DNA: TGTGCCAGCAGTACATCGGGGGCCAACGTCCTGACTTTC
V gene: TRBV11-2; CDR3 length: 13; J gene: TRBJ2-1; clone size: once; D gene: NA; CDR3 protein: CASSTGAYNEQFF; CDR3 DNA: TGTGCCAGCAGTACCGGAGCCTACAATGAGCAGTTCTTC
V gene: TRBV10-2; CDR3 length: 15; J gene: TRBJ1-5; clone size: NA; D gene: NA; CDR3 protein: CASSLTKALNQPQHF; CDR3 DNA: TGCGCCAGCTCCCTAACGAAAGCCCTGAATCAGCCCCAGCATTTT
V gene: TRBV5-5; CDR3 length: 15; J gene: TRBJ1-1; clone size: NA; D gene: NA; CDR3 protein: CASSLDPRSNTEAFF; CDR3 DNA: TGTGCCAGCAGCTTGGATCCCCGTTCGAACACTGAAGCTTTCTTT
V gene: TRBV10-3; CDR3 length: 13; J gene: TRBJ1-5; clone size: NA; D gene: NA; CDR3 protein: CAITEADNQPQHF; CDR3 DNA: TGTGCCATCACTGAGGCAGACAATCAGCCCCAGCATTTT
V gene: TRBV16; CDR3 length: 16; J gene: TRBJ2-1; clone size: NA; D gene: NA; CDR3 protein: CASSPQSSVAVGEQFF; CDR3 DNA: TGTGCCAGCAGCCCACAGAGTTCTGTCGCAGTCGGTGAGCAGTTCTTC
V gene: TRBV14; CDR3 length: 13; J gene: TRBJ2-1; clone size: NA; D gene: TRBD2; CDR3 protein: CASSPGTSNEQFF; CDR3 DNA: TGTGCCAGCAGCCCCGGGACTAGCAATGAGCAGTTCTTC
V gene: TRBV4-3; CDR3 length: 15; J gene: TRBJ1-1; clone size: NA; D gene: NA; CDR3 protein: CASSISGVGNTEAFF; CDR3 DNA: TGCGCCAGCAGCATAAGCGGGGTCGGGAACACTGAAGCTTTCTTT
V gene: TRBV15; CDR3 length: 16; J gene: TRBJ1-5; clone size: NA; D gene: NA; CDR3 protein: CATSVGEAGYNQPQHF; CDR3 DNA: TGTGCCACCAGCGTAGGAGAGGCAGGGTACAATCAGCCCCAGCATTTT
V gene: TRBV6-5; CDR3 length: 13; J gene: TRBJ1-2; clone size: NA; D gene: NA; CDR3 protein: CATDGGRLGGYTF; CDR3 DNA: TGTGCGACCGACGGGGGGCGATTAGGTGGCTACACCTTC
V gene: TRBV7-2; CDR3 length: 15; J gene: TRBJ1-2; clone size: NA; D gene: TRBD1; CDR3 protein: CASSSPGRDSYGYTF; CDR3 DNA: TGTGCCAGCAGCTCCCCCGGGAGGGACAGCTATGGCTACACCTTC
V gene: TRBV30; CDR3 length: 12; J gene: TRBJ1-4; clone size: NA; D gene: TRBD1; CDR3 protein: CAWSGQGEKLFF; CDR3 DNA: TGTGCCTGGAGCGGACAGGGAGAAAAACTGTTTTTT
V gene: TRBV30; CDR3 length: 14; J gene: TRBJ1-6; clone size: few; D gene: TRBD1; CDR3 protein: CAWSVGTGASPLHF; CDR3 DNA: TGTGCCTGGAGTGTAGGGACAGGGGCTTCACCCCTCCACTTT
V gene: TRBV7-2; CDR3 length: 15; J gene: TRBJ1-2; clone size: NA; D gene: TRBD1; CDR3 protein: CASSYGQGVYYGYTF; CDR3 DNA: TGTGCCAGCAGCTACGGACAGGGAGTGTACTATGGCTACACCTTC
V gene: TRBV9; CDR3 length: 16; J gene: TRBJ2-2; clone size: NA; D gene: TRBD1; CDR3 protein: CASSLTGQGWAGELFF; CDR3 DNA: TGTGCCAGCAGCTTGACTGGACAGGGCTGGGCCGGGGAGCTGTTTTTT
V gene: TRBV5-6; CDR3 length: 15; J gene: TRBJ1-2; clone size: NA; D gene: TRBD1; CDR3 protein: CASSIRDRVDWGYTF; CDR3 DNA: TGTGCCAGCAGCATCCGGGACAGGGTTGATTGGGGCTACACCTTC
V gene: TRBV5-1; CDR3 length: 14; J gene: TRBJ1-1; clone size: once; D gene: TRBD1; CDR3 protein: CASSYSGQGSEAFF; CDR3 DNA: TGCGCCAGCAGCTATTCAGGACAGGGCAGTGAAGCTTTCTTT
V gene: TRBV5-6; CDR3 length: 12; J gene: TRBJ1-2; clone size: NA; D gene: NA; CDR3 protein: CASSLKGGGYTF; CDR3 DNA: TGTGCCAGCAGCTTAAAAGGAGGAGGCTACACCTTC
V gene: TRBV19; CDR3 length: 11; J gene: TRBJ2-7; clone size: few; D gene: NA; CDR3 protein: CASIAGNEQYF; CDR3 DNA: TGTGCCAGTATAGCAGGGAACGAGCAGTACTTC
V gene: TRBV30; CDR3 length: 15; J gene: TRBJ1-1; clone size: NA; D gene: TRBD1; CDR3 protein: CAWRRDRGISAEAFF; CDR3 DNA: TGTGCCTGGCGCAGGGACAGGGGGATTTCGGCTGAAGCTTTCTTT
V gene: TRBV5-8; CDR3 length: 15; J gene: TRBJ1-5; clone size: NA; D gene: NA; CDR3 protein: CASSLTQGSNQPQHF; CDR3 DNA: TGTGCCAGCAGCTTGACACAGGGTAGCAATCAGCCCCAGCATTTT
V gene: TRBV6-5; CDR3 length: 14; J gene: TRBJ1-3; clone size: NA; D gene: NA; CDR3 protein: CASSYAAGGNTIYF; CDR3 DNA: TGTGCCAGCAGTTACGCGGCCGGCGGAAACACCATATATTTT
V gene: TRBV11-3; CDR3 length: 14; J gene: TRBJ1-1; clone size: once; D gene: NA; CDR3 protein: CASSLSGGNTEAFF; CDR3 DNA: TGTGCCAGCAGTCTCTCCGGGGGGAACACTGAAGCTTTCTTT
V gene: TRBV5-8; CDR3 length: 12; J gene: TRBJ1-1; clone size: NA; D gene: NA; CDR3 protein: CASSLIPGGAFF; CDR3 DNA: TGTGCCAGCAGCTTGATTCCGGGTGGGGCTTTCTTT
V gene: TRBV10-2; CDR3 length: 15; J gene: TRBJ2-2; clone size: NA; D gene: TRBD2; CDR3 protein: CASSWTSGGSGELFF; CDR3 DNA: TGCGCCAGCAGCTGGACTAGCGGGGGGTCCGGGGAGCTGTTTTTT